Listed below are T cell receptor beta chains from one sample, sequenced in a study of cytomegalovirus exposure and HLA in healthy donors. Sequenced by immunoSEQ multiplex PCR; TCRdb stores in-frame clones only, minus some. The sample includes 95,000 to 150,000 clones, around 73% of them seen just once. Sequenced: PBMCs. These receptors were collected from a young man in good health and CMV-seropositive. Each CDR3 is given with its conserved first and last residue. The order of the fields is J gene, D gene, clone size, V gene, CDR3 DNA, CDR3 protein. D genes are given only for firm matches. Not all rows give a size; the values are once, few, many and, for expanded clones, a class.

j_call: TRBJ2-7
d_call: -
clone_size: -
v_call: TRBV5-4
cdr3_nt: TGTGCCAGCAGCTTGGCACGGGAGAGGGGAAACGAGCAGTACTTC
cdr3_aa: CASSLARERGNEQYF

j_call: TRBJ2-1
d_call: TRBD1
clone_size: -
v_call: TRBV11-3
cdr3_nt: TGTGCCAGCAGCTTAGCCCCCGGACAGGGCTACAATGAGCAGTTCTTC
cdr3_aa: CASSLAPGQGYNEQFF

j_call: TRBJ2-7
d_call: -
clone_size: -
v_call: TRBV4-1
cdr3_nt: TGCGCCAGCAGCCAATCGGACGGGAGCGAGCAGTACTTC
cdr3_aa: CASSQSDGSEQYF

j_call: TRBJ1-1
d_call: TRBD1
clone_size: -
v_call: TRBV28
cdr3_nt: TGTGCCAGCAGTCTGACAGGGGGCCGGACTGAAGCTTTCTTT
cdr3_aa: CASSLTGGRTEAFF

j_call: TRBJ2-7
d_call: TRBD2
clone_size: -
v_call: TRBV27
cdr3_nt: TGTGCCAGCAGATTTGTAGCGGGAGGGCCTAATGACGAGCAGTACTTC
cdr3_aa: CASRFVAGGPNDEQYF

j_call: TRBJ1-1
d_call: -
clone_size: -
v_call: TRBV9
cdr3_nt: TGTGCCAGCAGCGTGGACAGGAACACTGAAGCTTTCTTT
cdr3_aa: CASSVDRNTEAFF

j_call: TRBJ2-3
d_call: -
clone_size: -
v_call: TRBV4-3
cdr3_nt: TGCGCCAGCAGCCAAGGGCAGGGGGGATTCACAGATACGCAGTATTTT
cdr3_aa: CASSQGQGGFTDTQYF

j_call: TRBJ2-3
d_call: -
clone_size: -
v_call: TRBV29-1
cdr3_nt: TGCAGTGACGGGGATACGCAGTATTTT
cdr3_aa: CSDGDTQYF

j_call: TRBJ2-3
d_call: -
clone_size: -
v_call: TRBV9
cdr3_nt: TGTGCCAGCAGCGTAGACGGGGATACGCAGTATTTT
cdr3_aa: CASSVDGDTQYF

j_call: TRBJ2-1
d_call: -
clone_size: -
v_call: TRBV9
cdr3_nt: TGTGCCAGCAGCGTAGGGTCCGCGCCAACCTACAATGAGCAGTTCTTC
cdr3_aa: CASSVGSAPTYNEQFF

j_call: TRBJ2-7
d_call: TRBD2
clone_size: large
v_call: TRBV6-1
cdr3_nt: TGTGCCAGCAGTGAAGGGCTAGCGGGAGTTTTTGAGCAGTACTTC
cdr3_aa: CASSEGLAGVFEQYF

j_call: TRBJ1-4
d_call: -
clone_size: -
v_call: TRBV5-5
cdr3_nt: TGTGCCAGCAGTTCAGGGGTTGGTAGTGAAAAACTGTTTTTT
cdr3_aa: CASSSGVGSEKLFF

j_call: TRBJ1-1
d_call: -
clone_size: -
v_call: TRBV7-8
cdr3_nt: TGTGCCAGCAGCCGAAATCGAGGGGGACGCGCTGAAGCTTTCTTT
cdr3_aa: CASSRNRGGRAEAFF

j_call: TRBJ2-1
d_call: -
clone_size: many
v_call: TRBV5-4
cdr3_nt: TGTGCCAGCAGCTTGGTGGTAGCGGTATACAATGAGCAGTTCTTC
cdr3_aa: CASSLVVAVYNEQFF

j_call: TRBJ2-1
d_call: TRBD2
clone_size: -
v_call: TRBV5-1
cdr3_nt: TGCGCCAGCAGCCCGGGACTAGCGGGAGAAAATGAGCAGTTCTTC
cdr3_aa: CASSPGLAGENEQFF

j_call: TRBJ2-3
d_call: TRBD1
clone_size: -
v_call: TRBV2
cdr3_nt: TGTGCCAGCAGTCCCGGACAGGGGTATCTAGATACGCAGTATTTT
cdr3_aa: CASSPGQGYLDTQYF

j_call: TRBJ2-1
d_call: -
clone_size: -
v_call: TRBV18
cdr3_nt: TGTGCCAGCTCACCACAGGGGCGATTGGAGTTCTTC
cdr3_aa: CASSPQGRLEFF

j_call: TRBJ1-5
d_call: TRBD1
clone_size: few
v_call: TRBV27
cdr3_nt: TGTGCCAGCAGCCGGAGACAGGGGGCGTATGATCAGCCCCAGCATTTT
cdr3_aa: CASSRRQGAYDQPQHF

j_call: TRBJ1-4
d_call: TRBD1
clone_size: few
v_call: TRBV16
cdr3_nt: TGTGCCAGCAGCCTCGACAGGGGGTATGAAAAACTGTTTTTT
cdr3_aa: CASSLDRGYEKLFF

j_call: TRBJ1-2
d_call: -
clone_size: -
v_call: TRBV10-1
cdr3_nt: TGCGCCAGCACGGAGTTCGGCATCTGCTGTTATGGCTACACCTTC
cdr3_aa: CASTEFGICCYGYTF

j_call: TRBJ2-7
d_call: TRBD2
clone_size: -
v_call: TRBV6-5
cdr3_nt: TGTGCCAGCGGGGGGGTGCGGGACTCCTACGAGCAGTACTTC
cdr3_aa: CASGGVRDSYEQYF

j_call: TRBJ1-5
d_call: -
clone_size: -
v_call: TRBV27
cdr3_nt: TGTGCCAGCAGTTTATCTGCAGGGGACGGTCAGCCCCAGCATTTT
cdr3_aa: CASSLSAGDGQPQHF